Listed below are T cell receptor beta chains from one sample, sequenced in a study of blood T cell repertoires in COVID-19. Generated by immunoSEQ multiplex PCR, the TCRdb table keeps only in-frame clones and is missing some. Altogether roughly 150,000 clones are present, approximately 84% being singletons, with the ten largest covering over 35%. Sequencing used peripheral blood. These receptors were obtained from a human donor in a cohort sampled during active COVID-19. CDR3s include the opening cysteine and the closing phenylalanine or tryptophan. A D gene is named only where the DNA matches it firmly. A clone size is listed for some rows: how often the clone was seen (once, few, many), or a class if it is expanded.

clone_size,j_call,d_call,v_call,cdr3_nt,cdr3_aa
-,TRBJ2-2,TRBD1,TRBV19,TGTGCCAGTAGTCCCCGACAGGGGGGAAACGGGGAGCTGTTTTTT,CASSPRQGGNGELFF
few,TRBJ2-3,-,TRBV14,TGTGCCAGCAGCCCCCTTGGGAGTTTGTTCACAGATACGCAGTATTTT,CASSPLGSLFTDTQYF
-,TRBJ1-5,-,TRBV27,TGTGCCAGCAACACAGTCTATAGCAATCAGCCCCAGCATTTT,CASNTVYSNQPQHF
many,TRBJ2-1,-,TRBV24-1,TGTGCCACCATGGAGGGGGACTACACGTACAATGAGCAGTTCTTC,CATMEGDYTYNEQFF
-,TRBJ2-5,-,TRBV5-6,TGTGCCAGCAGCTTTCCGCAAGAGACCCAGTACTTC,CASSFPQETQYF
once,TRBJ1-1,-,TRBV25-1,TGTGCCAGCAGTGAAGTCCGGGGGTGGAACACTGAAGCTTTCTTT,CASSEVRGWNTEAFF
once,TRBJ2-3,TRBD2,TRBV5-1,TGCGCCAGCAGCTTGGTGTCTAGCGGGGGTGATACGCAGTATTTT,CASSLVSSGGDTQYF
few,TRBJ1-3,-,TRBV10-1,TGCGCCAGACACCACAGGGCCTCCTCTGGAAACACCATATATTTT,CARHHRASSGNTIYF
-,TRBJ1-5,TRBD1,TRBV5-6,TGTGCCAGCAGCGACCCCAATCAGGGGGCGGCGGCCCAGCCCCAGCATTTT,CASSDPNQGAAAQPQHF
-,TRBJ2-2,-,TRBV24-1,TGTGCCACCAGTGATGGTCTAACCGGCGGGGAGCTGTTTTTT,CATSDGLTGGELFF
-,TRBJ2-7,-,TRBV4-3,TGCGCCAGCAGCCAAGATGGGGGCGCCCTTTACGAGCAGTACTTC,CASSQDGGALYEQYF
-,TRBJ2-5,-,TRBV20-1,TGCAGTGCTCTAACAGGGGAGACCCAGTACTTC,CSALTGETQYF
-,TRBJ1-1,TRBD1,TRBV7-2,TGTGCCAGCAGCTTAGCGGGACAGGGACGGACTGAAGCTTTCTTT,CASSLAGQGRTEAFF
-,TRBJ1-3,-,TRBV19,TGTGCCAGTAGCCAGGACTCTGGAAACACCATATATTTT,CASSQDSGNTIYF
-,TRBJ2-7,-,TRBV6-5,TGTGCCAGCAGCCACAGGGAAGGCTACGAGCAGTACTTC,CASSHREGYEQYF
few,TRBJ1-2,-,TRBV7-9,TGTGCCAGCTTGCGCTTTAACGGGGGCTACACCTTC,CASLRFNGGYTF
few,TRBJ1-4,-,TRBV6-5,TGTGCCCGAGAGATGGCTAATGAAAAACTGTTTTTT,CAREMANEKLFF
-,TRBJ2-3,TRBD2,TRBV19,TGTGCCAGTAGTACTAGCGGGAGTACAGATACGCAGTATTTT,CASSTSGSTDTQYF
-,TRBJ2-3,-,TRBV3-1/TRBV3-2,TGTGCCAGCAGCCCCCGGATGCGGACACAGGATACGCAGTATTTT,CASSPRMRTQDTQYF
-,TRBJ2-1,-,TRBV21-1,TGTGCCAGCAGCAGGGGACAGGGGGCATATGAGCAGTTCTTC,CASSRGQGAYEQFF